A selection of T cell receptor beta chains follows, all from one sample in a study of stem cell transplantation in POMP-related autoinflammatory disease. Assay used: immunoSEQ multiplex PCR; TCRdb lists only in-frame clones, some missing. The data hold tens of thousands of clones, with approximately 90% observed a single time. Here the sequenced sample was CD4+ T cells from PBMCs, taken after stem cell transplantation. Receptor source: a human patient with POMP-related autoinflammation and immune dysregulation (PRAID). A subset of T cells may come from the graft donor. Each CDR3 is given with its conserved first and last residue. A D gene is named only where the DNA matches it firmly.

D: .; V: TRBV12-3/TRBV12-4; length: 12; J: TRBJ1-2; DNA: TGTGCCAGCAGTCAGGACACTCATGGCTACACCTTC; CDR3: CASSQDTHGYTF
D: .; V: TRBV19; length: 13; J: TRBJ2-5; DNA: TGTGCCAGTAGGCGGGGAGGGGGGGAGACCCAGTACTTC; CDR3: CASRRGGGETQYF
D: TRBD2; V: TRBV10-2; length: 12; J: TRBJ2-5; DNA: TGCGCCAGCAGTGGTAGCGGGGGGACCAAGTACTTC; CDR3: CASSGSGGTKYF
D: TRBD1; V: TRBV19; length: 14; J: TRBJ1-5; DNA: TGTGCCAGTAGTATAAGGACAGGGGATCAGCCCCAGCATTTT; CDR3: CASSIRTGDQPQHF
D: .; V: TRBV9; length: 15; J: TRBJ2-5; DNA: TGTGCCAGCACCGAACGGGGGGCTGGGGAAGAGACCCAGTACTTC; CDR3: CASTERGAGEETQYF
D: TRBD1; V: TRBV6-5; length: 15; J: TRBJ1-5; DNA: TGTGCCAGCAGTCTAAACAGGGGGAGGTCTCAGCCCCAGCATTTT; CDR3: CASSLNRGRSQPQHF
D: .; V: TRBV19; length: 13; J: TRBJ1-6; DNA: TGTGCCAGTAGTGGCAGGGGTGATTCACCCCTCCACTTT; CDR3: CASSGRGDSPLHF
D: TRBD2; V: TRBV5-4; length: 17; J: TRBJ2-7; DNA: TGTGCCAGCAGCCCCGCTGGGACTAGCGGGGCCTCATACGAGCAGTACTTC; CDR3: CASSPAGTSGASYEQYF
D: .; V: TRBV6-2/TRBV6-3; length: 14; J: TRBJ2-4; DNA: TGTGCCAGCAGTTACCGAATGCAGAAAAACATTCAGTACTTC; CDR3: CASSYRMQKNIQYF
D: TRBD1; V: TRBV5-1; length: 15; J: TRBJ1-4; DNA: TGCGCCAGCAGGCTCGAGGGACAGGGGTATGAAAAACTGTTTTTT; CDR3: CASRLEGQGYEKLFF
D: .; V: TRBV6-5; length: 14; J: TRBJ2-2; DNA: TGTGCCAGCAGTTACGACGGGGGCACCGGGGAGCTGTTTTTT; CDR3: CASSYDGGTGELFF